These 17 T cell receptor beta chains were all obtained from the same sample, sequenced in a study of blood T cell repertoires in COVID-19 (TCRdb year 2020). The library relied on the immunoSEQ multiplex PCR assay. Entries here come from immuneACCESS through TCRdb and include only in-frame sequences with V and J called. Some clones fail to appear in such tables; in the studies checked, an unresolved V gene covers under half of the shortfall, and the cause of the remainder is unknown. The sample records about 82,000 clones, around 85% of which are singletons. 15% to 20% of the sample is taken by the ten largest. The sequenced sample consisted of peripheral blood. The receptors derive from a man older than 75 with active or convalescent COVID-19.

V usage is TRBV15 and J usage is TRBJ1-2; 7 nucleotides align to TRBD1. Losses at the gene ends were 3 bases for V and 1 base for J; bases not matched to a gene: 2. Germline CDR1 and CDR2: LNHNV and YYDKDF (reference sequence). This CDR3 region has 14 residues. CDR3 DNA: TGTGCCACCAGCAGGGACAGGAATAACTATGGCTACACCTTC. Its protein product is CATSRDRNNYGYTF. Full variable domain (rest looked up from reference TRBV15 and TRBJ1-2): DAMVIQNPRYQVTQFGKPVTLSCSQTLNHNVMYWYQQKSSQAPKLLFHYYDKDFNNEADTPDNFQSRRPNTSFCFLDIRSPGLGDTAMYLCATSRDRNNYGYTFGSGTRLTVV.

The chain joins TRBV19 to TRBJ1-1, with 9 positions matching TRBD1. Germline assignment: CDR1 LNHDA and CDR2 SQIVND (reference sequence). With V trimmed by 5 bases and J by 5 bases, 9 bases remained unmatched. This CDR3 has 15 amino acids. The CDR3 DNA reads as TGTGCCAGTAGTCCATTGGGACAGGGAAGGACTGAAGCTTTCTTT. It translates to CASSPLGQGRTEAFF. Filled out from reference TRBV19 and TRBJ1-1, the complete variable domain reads DGGITQSPKYLFRKEGQNVTLSCEQNLNHDAMYWYRQDPGQGLRLIYYSQIVNDFQKGDIAEGYSVSREKKESFPLTVTSAQKNPTAFYLCASSPLGQGRTEAFFGQGTRLTVV.

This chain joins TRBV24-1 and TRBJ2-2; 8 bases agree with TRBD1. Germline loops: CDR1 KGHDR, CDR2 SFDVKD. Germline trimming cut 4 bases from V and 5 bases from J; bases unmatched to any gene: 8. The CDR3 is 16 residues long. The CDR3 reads CATSDADRDTTGELFF. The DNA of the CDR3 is TGTGCCACCAGTGACGCGGACAGGGATACAACCGGGGAGCTGTTTTTT.

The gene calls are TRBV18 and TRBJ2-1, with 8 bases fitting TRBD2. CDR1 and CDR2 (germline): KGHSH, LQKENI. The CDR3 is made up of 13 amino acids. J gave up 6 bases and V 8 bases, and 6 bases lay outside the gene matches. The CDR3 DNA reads TGTGCCAGCACCTCCGGGACTAGCAATGAGCAGTTCTTC. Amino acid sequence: CASTSGTSNEQFF. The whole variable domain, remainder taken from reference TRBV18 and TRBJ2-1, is NAGVMQNPRHLVRRRGQEARLRCSPMKGHSHVYWYRQLPEEGLKFMVYLQKENIIDESGMPKERFSAEFPKEGPSILRIQQVVRGDSAAYFCASTSGTSNEQFFGPGTRLTVL.

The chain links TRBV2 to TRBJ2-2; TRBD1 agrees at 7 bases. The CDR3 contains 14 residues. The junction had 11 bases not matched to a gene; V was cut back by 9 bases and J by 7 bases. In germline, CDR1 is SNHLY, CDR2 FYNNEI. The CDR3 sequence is CARGRATGSGELFF. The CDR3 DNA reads TGTGCCAGGGGGCGCGCGACAGGGAGCGGGGAGCTGTTTTTT.

CDR3 nucleotides: TGCGCCAGCACGGTTTACGGGATACGCACAGATACGCAGTATTTT. It specifies CASTVYGIRTDTQYF. V gene TRBV5-1 combines with J gene TRBJ2-3; D may be TRBD2 (5 bases). V was shortened by 6 bases and J by 1 base, with 15 bases between the two germline ends. This CDR3 region has 15 residues. Germline assignment: CDR1 SGHRS and CDR2 YFSETQ.

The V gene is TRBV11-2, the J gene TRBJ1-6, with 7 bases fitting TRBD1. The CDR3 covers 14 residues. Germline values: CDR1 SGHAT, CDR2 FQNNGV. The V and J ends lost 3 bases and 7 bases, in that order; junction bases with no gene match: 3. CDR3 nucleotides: TGTGCCAGCAGCTTCGGGACAGCAAATTCACCCCTCCACTTT. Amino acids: CASSFGTANSPLHF.

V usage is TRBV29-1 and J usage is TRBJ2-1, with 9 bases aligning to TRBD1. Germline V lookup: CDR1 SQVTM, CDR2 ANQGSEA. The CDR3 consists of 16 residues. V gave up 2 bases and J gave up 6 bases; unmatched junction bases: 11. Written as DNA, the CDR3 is TGCAGCGTTGAAATAATTTGGGACAGGGAACTCAATGAGCAGTTCTTC. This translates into CSVEIIWDRELNEQFF.

The CDR3 reads CASSTRQRPNTEAFF. CDR3 bases: TGTGCCAGCAGCACTCGACAAAGACCTAACACTGAAGCTTTCTTT. The J gene is TRBJ1-1, the V gene TRBV7-2; no clear D gene. V lost 5 bases and J 2 bases, leaving 15 bases between the germline ends. From germline, CDR1 is SGHTA and CDR2 FQGNSA. This CDR3 spans 15 amino acids.

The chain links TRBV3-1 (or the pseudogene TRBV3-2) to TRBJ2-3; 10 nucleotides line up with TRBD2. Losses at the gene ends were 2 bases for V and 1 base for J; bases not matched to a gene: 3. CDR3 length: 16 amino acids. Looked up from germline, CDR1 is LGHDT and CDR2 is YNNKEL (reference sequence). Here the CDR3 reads CASSQTGTSGTDTQYF. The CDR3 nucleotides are TGTGCCAGCAGCCAAACCGGGACTAGCGGCACAGATACGCAGTATTTT.

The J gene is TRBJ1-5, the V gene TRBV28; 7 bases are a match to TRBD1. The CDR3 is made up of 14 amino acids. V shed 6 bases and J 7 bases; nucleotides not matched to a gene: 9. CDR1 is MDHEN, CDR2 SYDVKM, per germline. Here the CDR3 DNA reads TGTGCCAGCAGCCCCAGGGGGTCAGAACAGCCCCAGCATTTT. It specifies CASSPRGSEQPQHF.

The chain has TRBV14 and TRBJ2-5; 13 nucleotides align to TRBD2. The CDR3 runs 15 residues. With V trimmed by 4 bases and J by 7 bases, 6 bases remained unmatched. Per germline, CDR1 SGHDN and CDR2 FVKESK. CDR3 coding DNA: TGTGCCAGCAGCCCCGGACTAGCGGGGGCAGGGACCCAGTACTTC. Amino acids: CASSPGLAGAGTQYF.

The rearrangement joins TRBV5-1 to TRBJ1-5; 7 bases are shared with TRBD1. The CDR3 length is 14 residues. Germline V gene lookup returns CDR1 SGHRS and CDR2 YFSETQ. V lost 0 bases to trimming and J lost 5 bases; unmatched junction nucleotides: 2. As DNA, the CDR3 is TGCGCCAGCAGCTTGGGGGACAGAGATCAGCCCCAGCATTTT. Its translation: CASSLGDRDQPQHF.

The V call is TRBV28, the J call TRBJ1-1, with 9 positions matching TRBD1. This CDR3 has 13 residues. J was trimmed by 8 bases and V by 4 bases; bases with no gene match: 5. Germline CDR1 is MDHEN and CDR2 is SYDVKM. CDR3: CASSSRQGGEAFF. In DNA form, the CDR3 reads TGTGCCAGCAGTTCTCGACAGGGGGGGGAAGCTTTCTTT.

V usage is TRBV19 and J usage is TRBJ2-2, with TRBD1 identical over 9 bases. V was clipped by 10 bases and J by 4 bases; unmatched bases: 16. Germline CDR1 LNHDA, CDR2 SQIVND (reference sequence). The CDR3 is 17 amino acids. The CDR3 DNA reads TGTGCCACTTCGCTACAGGGGGCGCGGACGGCCACCGGGGAGCTGTTTTTT. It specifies CATSLQGARTATGELFF.

For the CDR3, the DNA is TGTGCCAGCAGCTTAGAGCGGGGAAGATACAATGAGCAGTTCTTC. Residues: CASSLERGRYNEQFF. The V and J genes are TRBV7-2 and TRBJ2-1; 7 bases align to TRBD2. CDR1 and CDR2 from the germline V gene are SGHTA and FQGNSA. CDR3 length: 15 amino acids. V lost 1 base, J lost 4 bases, and 4 bases stayed unmatched. Based on the CDR3 plus reference TRBV7-2 and TRBJ2-1, the full variable domain is GAGVSQSPSNKVTEKGKDVELRCDPISGHTALYWYRQSLGQGLEFLIYFQGNSAPDKSGLPSDRFSAERTGGSVSTLTIQRTQQEDSAVYLCASSLERGRYNEQFFGPGTRLTVL.

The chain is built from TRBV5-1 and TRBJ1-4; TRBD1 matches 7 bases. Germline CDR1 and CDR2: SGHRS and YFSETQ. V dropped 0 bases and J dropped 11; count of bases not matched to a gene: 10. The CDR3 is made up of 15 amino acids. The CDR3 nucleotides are TGCGCCAGCAGCTTGGAAACTACAGGGGCTGGTAAACTGTTTTTT. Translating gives CASSLETTGAGKLFF. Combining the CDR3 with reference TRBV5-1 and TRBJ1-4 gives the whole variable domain KAGVTQTPRYLIKTRGQQVTLSCSPISGHRSVSWYQQTPGQGLQFLFEYFSETQRNKGNFPGRFSGRQFSNSRSEMNVSTLELGDSALYLCASSLETTGAGKLFFGSGTQLSVL.